This T cell receptor (beta chain) was profiled in a study of cytomegalovirus exposure and HLA in healthy donors. Study-level results: Across all donors, roughly uniform sequencing depth was an assumption of the presence/absence analyses.

The PCR had 60 Vbeta and 13 Jbeta primers. Generated by immunoSEQ multiplex PCR, the TCRdb table keeps only in-frame clones and is missing some. The sample data list tens of thousands of clones. The CDR3 extends over 14 amino acids. Germline CDR1 is LNHDA and CDR2 is SQIVND (reference sequence). V lost 8 bases to trimming and J lost 2 bases; unmatched junction nucleotides: 6. Details on this clone: Its target is not known.

The chain links TRBV19 to TRBJ2-1; 7 bases agree with TRBD2. Sequenced: PBMCs. This TCR was recovered from a human donor in good health. The DNA of the CDR3 is TGTGCCAGTCAAAAGCGGGGCACCTACAATGAGCAGTTCTTC. Its translation is CASQKRGTYNEQFF.